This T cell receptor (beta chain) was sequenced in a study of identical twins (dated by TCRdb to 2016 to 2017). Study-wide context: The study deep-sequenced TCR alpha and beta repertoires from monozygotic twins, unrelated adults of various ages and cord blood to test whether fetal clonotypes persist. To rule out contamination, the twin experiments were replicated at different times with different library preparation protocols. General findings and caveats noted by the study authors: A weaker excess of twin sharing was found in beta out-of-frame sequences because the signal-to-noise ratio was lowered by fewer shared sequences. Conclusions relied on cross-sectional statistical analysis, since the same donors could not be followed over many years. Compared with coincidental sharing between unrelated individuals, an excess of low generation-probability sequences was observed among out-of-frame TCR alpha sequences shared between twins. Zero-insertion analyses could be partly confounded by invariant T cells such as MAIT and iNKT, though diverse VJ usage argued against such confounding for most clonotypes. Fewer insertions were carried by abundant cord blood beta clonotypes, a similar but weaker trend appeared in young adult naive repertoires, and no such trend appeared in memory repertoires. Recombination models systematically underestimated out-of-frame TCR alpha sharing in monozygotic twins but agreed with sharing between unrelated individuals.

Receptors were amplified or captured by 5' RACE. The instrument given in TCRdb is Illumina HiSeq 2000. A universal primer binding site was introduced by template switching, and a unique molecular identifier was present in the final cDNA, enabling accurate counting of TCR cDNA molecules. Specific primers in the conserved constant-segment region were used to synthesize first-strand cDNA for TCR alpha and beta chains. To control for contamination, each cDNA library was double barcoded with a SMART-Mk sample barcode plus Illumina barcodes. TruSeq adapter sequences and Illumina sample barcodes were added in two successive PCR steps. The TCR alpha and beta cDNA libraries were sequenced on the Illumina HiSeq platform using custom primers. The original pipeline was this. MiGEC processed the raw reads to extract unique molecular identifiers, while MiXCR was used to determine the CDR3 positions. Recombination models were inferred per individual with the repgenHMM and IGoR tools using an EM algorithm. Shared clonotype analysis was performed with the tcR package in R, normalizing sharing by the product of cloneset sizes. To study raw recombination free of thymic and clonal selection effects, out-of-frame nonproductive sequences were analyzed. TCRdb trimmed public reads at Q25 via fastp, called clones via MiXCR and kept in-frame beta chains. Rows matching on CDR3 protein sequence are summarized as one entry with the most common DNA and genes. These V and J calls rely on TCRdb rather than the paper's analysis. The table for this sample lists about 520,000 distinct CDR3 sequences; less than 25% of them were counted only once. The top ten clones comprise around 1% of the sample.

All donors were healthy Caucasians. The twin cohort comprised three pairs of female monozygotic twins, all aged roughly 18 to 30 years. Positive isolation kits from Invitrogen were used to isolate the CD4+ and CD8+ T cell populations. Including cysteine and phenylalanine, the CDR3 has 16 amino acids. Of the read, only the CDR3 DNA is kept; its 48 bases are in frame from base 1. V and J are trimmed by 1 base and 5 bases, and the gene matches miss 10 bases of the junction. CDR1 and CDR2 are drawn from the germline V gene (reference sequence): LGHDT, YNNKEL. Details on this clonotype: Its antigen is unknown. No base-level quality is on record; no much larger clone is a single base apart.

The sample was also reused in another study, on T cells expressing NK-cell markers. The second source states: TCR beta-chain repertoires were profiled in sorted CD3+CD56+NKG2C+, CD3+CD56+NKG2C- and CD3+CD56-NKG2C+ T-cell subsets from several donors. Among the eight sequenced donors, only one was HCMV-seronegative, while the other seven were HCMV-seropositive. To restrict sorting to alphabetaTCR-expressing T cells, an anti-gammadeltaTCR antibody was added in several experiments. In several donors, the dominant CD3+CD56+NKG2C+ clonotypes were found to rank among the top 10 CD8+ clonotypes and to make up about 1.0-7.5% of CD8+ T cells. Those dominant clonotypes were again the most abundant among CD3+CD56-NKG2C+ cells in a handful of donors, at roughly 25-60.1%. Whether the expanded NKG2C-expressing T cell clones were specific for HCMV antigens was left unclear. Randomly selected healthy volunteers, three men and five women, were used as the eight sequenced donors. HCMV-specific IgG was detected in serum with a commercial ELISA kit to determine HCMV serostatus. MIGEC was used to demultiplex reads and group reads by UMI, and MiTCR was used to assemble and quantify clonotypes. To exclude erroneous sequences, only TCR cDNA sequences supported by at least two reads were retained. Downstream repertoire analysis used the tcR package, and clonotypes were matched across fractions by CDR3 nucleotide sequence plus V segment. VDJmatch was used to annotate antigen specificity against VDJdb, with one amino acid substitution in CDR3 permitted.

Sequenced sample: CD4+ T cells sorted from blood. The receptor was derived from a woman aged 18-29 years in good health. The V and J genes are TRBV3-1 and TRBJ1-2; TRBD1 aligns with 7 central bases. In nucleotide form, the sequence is TGTGCCAGCAGCCAAGCCGCCGGACAGGATATATATGGCTACACCTTC. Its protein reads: CASSQAAGQDIYGYTF.